One and the same sample provided the 30 T cell receptor beta chains below, sequenced in a study of blood T cell repertoires in COVID-19. Sequencing used immunoSEQ multiplex PCR; TCRdb keeps in-frame clones, though not all of them. The data contain some 300,000 clones, 86% of them seen just once; the ten biggest clones take up around 13%. The specimen sequenced was peripheral blood. Receptors were obtained from a woman in her seventies with COVID-19, enrolled during active disease.

V is TRBV7-2 and J is TRBJ1-1, with 8 bases lining up with TRBD1. CDR1 is SGHTA and CDR2 is FQGNSA in the germline V gene. Trimming cost V 3 bases and J 1 base; bases outside gene matches: 1. The CDR3 is 14 residues long. CDR3 in DNA: TGTGCCAGCAGCTTGACAGGGGAGAACACTGAAGCTTTCTTT. Translation gives CASSLTGENTEAFF.

This sequence joins TRBV12-3 or TRBV12-4 and TRBJ1-3; D gene unclear. V shed 8 bases and J shed 4 bases, with 9 bases lying between them. The CDR3 has 12 amino acids. The CDR3 region is CASGEGGNTIYF. DNA of the CDR3: TGTGCCAGCGGAGAGGGAGGAAACACCATATATTTT.

The V gene is TRBV5-1, the J gene TRBJ2-1; 7 bases agree with TRBD1. The CDR3 covers 13 residues. With V trimmed by 8 bases and J by 4 bases, 6 bases remained unmatched. In germline, CDR1 is SGHRS, CDR2 YFSETQ. The CDR3 DNA reads as TGCGCCAGACTCCGGGACAGTTACAATGAGCAGTTCTTC. Translation: CARLRDSYNEQFF.

The chain joins TRBV6-2 or TRBV6-3 to TRBJ1-2; TRBD1 matches 8 bases. This CDR3 comprises 14 residues. CDR1 and CDR2 (germline): MNHEY, SVGEGT. V shed 6 bases and J 7 bases; nucleotides not matched to a gene: 10. In DNA, the CDR3 is TGTGCCAGCAGCAAACCAGAGACAGGGGTTGGCTACACCTTC. This gives the protein CASSKPETGVGYTF.

This clone was recorded many times. The chain employs TRBV6-6 and TRBJ1-2; a possible D gene is TRBD1 (6 bases). Between the trimmed V and J ends, which lost 5 bases and 1 base, there was a span of 26 bases. CDR3 length: 19 residues. Germline V gene sequence: CDR1 MNHNY, CDR2 SVGAGI (reference sequence). Written as DNA, the CDR3 is TGTGCCAGCAGTCCGGCAACACTCTTAACAGGGAATAATAACTATGGCTACACCTTC. This encodes CASSPATLLTGNNNYGYTF.

The genes are TRBV6-5 and TRBJ2-7; D is possibly TRBD2 (5 bases). This CDR3 contains 15 residues. CDR1 and CDR2 (germline): MNHEY, SVGAGI. With 9 bases removed from V and 3 bases from J, the gap between germline ends came to 21 bases. In DNA form, the CDR3 reads TGTGCCAGTTACCGGGATAATAACGTACTCTACGAGCAGTACTTC. Amino acids: CASYRDNNVLYEQYF.

This clone was seen repeatedly, ten times or more. The chain recombines TRBV28 with TRBJ1-2, with D possibly being TRBD1 (6 bases). CDR1 MDHEN and CDR2 SYDVKM come from the germline V gene. Trimming shortened V by 6 bases and J by 6 bases, and 14 bases separated the two germline ends. This CDR3 region has 13 residues. The CDR3 reads CASSLNRDDGYTF. As DNA, the CDR3 is TGTGCCAGCAGCTTAAACAGGGATGATGGCTACACCTTC.

The chain's CDR3 is CASRVTGPEQYF. The CDR3 DNA reads TGTGCCAGCAGGGTAACAGGGCCCGAGCAGTACTTC. The chain employs TRBV2 and TRBJ2-7; D possibly corresponds to TRBD1 (6 bases). This CDR3 has 12 amino acids. CDR1 is SNHLY, CDR2 FYNNEI, per germline. V was shortened by 6 bases and J by 6 bases, with 12 bases between the two germline ends.

This clone was seen just once. The J gene is TRBJ2-3, the V gene TRBV12-5; 10 nucleotides line up with TRBD2. The ends lost 5 bases at V and 6 bases at J; junction bases unmatched: 11. The CDR3 runs to 16 residues. In germline, CDR1 is LGHNT, CDR2 FRNRAP. DNA of the CDR3: TGTGCTAGTGGTAATCCTAGCGGGGGACCCACCGATACGCAGTATTTT. Protein sequence: CASGNPSGGPTDTQYF.

This sequence joins TRBV6-5 and TRBJ2-6, with TRBD1 matching over 8 bases. CDR1 MNHEY and CDR2 SVGAGI come from the germline V gene. Trimming took 7 bases from V and 2 from J; bases not matched to a gene: 1. The CDR3 is 14 residues long. CDR3 protein: CASKTGAGANVLTF. Written as DNA, the CDR3 is TGTGCCAGCAAGACAGGGGCTGGGGCCAACGTCCTGACTTTC.

J is TRBJ1-1 and V is TRBV18; tentatively, D is TRBD1 (5 bases). Deletions cut 2 bases from V and 0 bases from J, with 10 bases between. This CDR3 spans 15 amino acids. Germline V gene sequence: CDR1 KGHSH, CDR2 LQKENI. Here the CDR3 DNA reads TGTGCCAGCTCACCAAATGGGGGGATGAACACTGAAGCTTTCTTT. Translation gives CASSPNGGMNTEAFF.

This chain connects TRBV5-6 to TRBJ1-1; no clear D gene. V was cut by 2 bases and J by 4 bases, with 9 bases left in between. The V gene's germline CDR1 is SGHDT and CDR2 YYEEEE. The CDR3 runs to 13 residues. CDR3 amino acids: CASSLSEGTEAFF. The CDR3 DNA sequence: TGTGCCAGCAGCTTAAGTGAGGGCACTGAAGCTTTCTTT.

This chain uses TRBV2 with TRBJ1-1; the D is unclear. V dropped 6 bases and J dropped 5 bases, with 10 bases sitting between them. This CDR3 comprises 12 residues. CDR1 SNHLY and CDR2 FYNNEI come from the germline V gene. This CDR3 is CASRREITEAFF. DNA of the CDR3: TGTGCCAGCAGGAGGGAGATAACTGAAGCTTTCTTT.

The V and J genes are TRBV6-5 and TRBJ2-1; D gene unclear. V lost 2 bases and J lost 8, with 13 bases in between. Germline V lookup: CDR1 MNHEY, CDR2 SVGAGI. This CDR3 is 14 amino acids long. The CDR3 spells CASSYTGDLDEQFF. CDR3 DNA: TGTGCCAGCAGTTACACCGGAGATCTGGATGAGCAGTTCTTC.

Here the CDR3 reads CAWSASGGSQPQHF. CDR3 coding DNA: TGTGCCTGGAGTGCCTCGGGGGGTAGTCAGCCCCAGCATTTT. V is TRBV30 and J is TRBJ1-5; maybe TRBD1 (5 bases). CDR3 length: 14 amino acids. Trimming cost V 1 base and J 6 bases, with 13 bases left between them. The germline V gene encodes CDR1 GTSNPN and CDR2 SVGIG (reference sequence).

The chain combines TRBV6-2 or TRBV6-3 with TRBJ1-2; D may be TRBD1 (5 bases). The CDR3 covers 11 residues. Germline V lookup: CDR1 MNHEY, CDR2 SVGEGT. Between the trimmed V and J ends, which lost 6 bases and 6 bases, there was a span of 8 bases. DNA of the CDR3: TGTGCCAGCAGCCTAGGGGATGGCTACACCTTC. Amino acids: CASSLGDGYTF.

V usage is TRBV30 and J usage is TRBJ2-7; tentative D call: TRBD1 (6 bases). V gave up 0 bases and J gave up 1 base, with 19 bases separating them. This CDR3 is 17 amino acids long. Germline CDR1 is GTSNPN and CDR2 is SVGIG (reference sequence). CDR3 residues: CAWSVYQRWQGSYEQYF. In DNA, the CDR3 is TGTGCCTGGAGTGTTTATCAGCGGTGGCAGGGGTCCTACGAGCAGTACTTC.

This clone came up a few times. The CDR3 reads CASSTNLRETQYF. The CDR3 nucleotides are TGTGCCAGCAGTACAAACCTCCGGGAGACGCAGTATTTT. This sequence joins TRBV9 and TRBJ2-3, with D perhaps matching TRBD2 (6 bases). Germline values: CDR1 SGDLS, CDR2 YYNGEE. Trimming removed 5 bases at V and 9 bases at J, with 16 bases between. The CDR3 has 13 amino acids.

The rearrangement joins TRBV7-2 to TRBJ2-6; 9 bases are shared with TRBD2. This CDR3 has 17 amino acids. The V gene's germline CDR1 is SGHTA and CDR2 FQGNSA. Trimming cost V 7 bases and J 0 bases; bases outside gene matches: 7. The CDR3 is CASIPGLASSGANVLTF. For the CDR3, the DNA is TGTGCCAGCATCCCGGGACTAGCAAGCTCTGGGGCCAACGTCCTGACTTTC.

The rearrangement links TRBV10-1 to TRBJ1-1, with 9 bases that match TRBD1. Unmatched junction bases numbered 3, after V lost 6 bases and J lost 1 base. Per germline, CDR1 WNHNN and CDR2 SYGVQD (reference sequence). This CDR3 has 14 residues. DNA for the CDR3: TGCGCCAGCAGCCCGGGACAGGGGAACACTGAAGCTTTCTTT. This translates into CASSPGQGNTEAFF.

V gene TRBV10-3 combines with J gene TRBJ1-4; D not resolved. V was pared by 4 bases and J by 2 bases, with 14 bases between. CDR3 length: 16 amino acids. Germline CDR1 is ENHRY and CDR2 is SYGVKD. The CDR3 spells CAISAYSPATNEKLFF. The CDR3 DNA sequence: TGTGCCATCAGTGCCTACAGCCCGGCCACTAATGAAAAACTGTTTTTT.

This chain joins TRBV5-1 and TRBJ1-2, with 10 positions matching TRBD1. Germline V gene sequence: CDR1 SGHRS, CDR2 YFSETQ. CDR3 length: 15 amino acids. Unmatched junction bases numbered 7, after V lost 4 bases and J lost 4 bases. The CDR3 DNA reads as TGCGCCAGCAGCCGGGGACAGGGGAGTAGCTATGGCTACACCTTC. It encodes CASSRGQGSSYGYTF.

The chain employs TRBV5-4 and TRBJ2-1; TRBD2 agrees at 7 bases. J lost 5 bases, V lost 6 bases, and 8 bases had no gene match. The CDR3 consists of 14 residues. Germline V CDR1 and CDR2: SGHNT, YYREEE (reference sequence). The chain's CDR3 is CASTSLSGDNEQFF. Written as DNA, the CDR3 is TGTGCCAGCACATCTCTCAGCGGGGACAATGAGCAGTTCTTC.

This chain uses TRBV18 with TRBJ2-7; a possible D gene is TRBD1 (6 bases). CDR1 and CDR2 from the germline V gene are KGHSH and LQKENI. Trimming left V 4 bases short and J 2 bases short, with 9 bases between. The length of the CDR3 is 13 residues. Here the CDR3 reads CASSQGVPYEQYF. The CDR3 DNA is TGTGCCAGCTCACAGGGGGTACCCTACGAGCAGTACTTC.

J is TRBJ1-5 and V is TRBV30, with D tentatively TRBD1 (6 bases). Looked up from germline, CDR1 is GTSNPN and CDR2 is SVGIG (reference sequence). V was shortened by 4 bases and J by 3 bases, with 16 bases between the two germline ends. This CDR3 has 15 amino acids. The CDR3 region is CAWTLRGQPNQPQHF. CDR3 sequence (DNA): TGTGCCTGGACCCTAAGGGGACAACCCAATCAGCCCCAGCATTTT. Complete variable domain (other parts from reference TRBV30 and TRBJ1-5): SQTIHQWPATLVQPVGSPLSLECTVEGTSNPNLYWYRQAAGRGLQLLFYSVGIGQISSEVPQNLSASRPQDRQFILSSKKLLLSDSGFYLCAWTLRGQPNQPQHFGDGTRLSIL.

The CDR3 sequence is CASSARGLTNEKLFF. The CDR3 DNA sequence: TGTGCCAGCAGCGCCAGGGGGCTCACTAATGAAAAACTGTTTTTT. The chain combines TRBV9 with TRBJ1-4; the match to TRBD1 covers 8 bases. Per the germline V gene, CDR1 is SGDLS and CDR2 is YYNGEE. V was clipped by 3 bases and J by 2 bases; unmatched bases: 3. The CDR3 consists of 15 residues.

This clone was seen only once. V gene TRBV7-2 combines with J gene TRBJ2-1, with TRBD1 matching 8 bases. CDR1 is SGHTA and CDR2 is FQGNSA in the germline V gene. This CDR3 comprises 16 residues. With 5 bases clipped from V and 4 bases from J, the junction kept 10 bases outside the gene matches. The CDR3 DNA reads TGTGCCAGCAGCCCATCGGGCAGGGGGCAATACAATGAGCAGTTCTTC. As protein: CASSPSGRGQYNEQFF.

This rearrangement joins TRBV6-5 to TRBJ1-2; 7 bases match TRBD1. The CDR3 loop spans 13 amino acids. Germline CDR1 and CDR2: MNHEY and SVGAGI. Trimming took 6 bases from V and 4 from J; bases not matched to a gene: 5. CDR3 sequence reads: CASRGQVTYGYTF. For the CDR3, the DNA is TGTGCCAGCAGAGGACAGGTTACCTATGGCTACACCTTC.

This clone was observed a single time. V and J are TRBV19 and TRBJ2-1; no reliable D call. The CDR3 consists of 12 residues. Trimming left V 4 bases short and J 4 bases short, with 5 bases between. Germline-derived CDR1 and CDR2 are LNHDA and SQIVND (reference sequence). The CDR3 spells CASSTRYNEQFF. CDR3 nucleotide sequence: TGTGCCAGTAGTACTCGGTACAATGAGCAGTTCTTC.

The CDR3 nucleotides read TGTGCCAGCAGCAAAGACGCATCGCGGAACACTGAAGCTTTCTTT. Its translation is CASSKDASRNTEAFF. The V and J genes are TRBV21-1 and TRBJ1-1. TRBV21-1 is labeled a pseudogene. The CDR3 runs 15 residues.